This T cell receptor beta chain was documented in a study of T cells in Graves' hyperthyroidism and ophthalmopathy. Patients were excluded because of uncontrolled infection, other autoimmune disease, pregnancy or lactation. Around 10 ml fresh peripheral blood yielded the PBMCs. TCR beta CDR3 region amplification was performed from RNA transcripts. The HTBI primer set drove a first-round RT-PCR of the TCR CDR3. TCRdb processed the multiplex PCR reads anew with MiXCR; each CDR3 protein has one entry. The top ten hold approximately 10% of the sample, which has roughly 380,000 distinct CDR3 sequences, over 11% seen once. This clonotype came up many times. V was clipped by 3 bases and J by 6 bases; unmatched bases: 5. The CDR3 is 15 amino acids. CDR1 is KGHDR and CDR2 is SFDVKD in the germline V gene.

The V and J genes are TRBV24-1 and TRBJ2-1, with 9 bases matching TRBD1. This clonotype was sampled from a woman in her fifties or sixties with Graves' hyperthyroidism. The sequenced material came from blood. The CDR3 coding sequence is TGTGCCACCAGTGATAGGGACAGGGAAGGCAATGAGCAGTTCTTC. As protein: CATSDRDREGNEQFF.